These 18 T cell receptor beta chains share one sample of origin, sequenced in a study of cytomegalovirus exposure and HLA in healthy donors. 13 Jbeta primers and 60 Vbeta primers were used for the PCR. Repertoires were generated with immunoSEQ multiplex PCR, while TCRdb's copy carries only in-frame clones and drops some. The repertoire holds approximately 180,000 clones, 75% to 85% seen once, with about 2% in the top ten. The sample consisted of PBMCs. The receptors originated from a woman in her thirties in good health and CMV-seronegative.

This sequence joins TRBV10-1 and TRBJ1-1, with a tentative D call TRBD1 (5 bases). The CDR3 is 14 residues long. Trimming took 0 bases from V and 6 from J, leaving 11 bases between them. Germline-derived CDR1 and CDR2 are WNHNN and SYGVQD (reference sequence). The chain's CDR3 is CASSESPTVAEAFF. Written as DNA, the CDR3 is TGCGCCAGCAGTGAGTCACCGACAGTGGCTGAAGCTTTCTTT.

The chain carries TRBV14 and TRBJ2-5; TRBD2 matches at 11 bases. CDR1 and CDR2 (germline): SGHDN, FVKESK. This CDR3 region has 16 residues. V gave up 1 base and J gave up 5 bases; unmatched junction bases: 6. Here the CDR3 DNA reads TGTGCCAGCAGCCAAGTCCGGACTAGCGGGCGCGAGACCCAGTACTTC. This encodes CASSQVRTSGRETQYF.

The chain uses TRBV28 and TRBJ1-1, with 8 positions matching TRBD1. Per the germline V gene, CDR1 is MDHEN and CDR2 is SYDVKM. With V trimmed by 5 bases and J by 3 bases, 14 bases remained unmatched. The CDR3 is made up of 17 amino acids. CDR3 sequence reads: CASSPQGRGRVDTEAFF. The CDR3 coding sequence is TGTGCCAGCAGTCCTCAAGGCAGGGGGCGTGTGGACACTGAAGCTTTCTTT. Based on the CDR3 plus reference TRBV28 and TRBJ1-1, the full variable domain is DVKVTQSSRYLVKRTGEKVFLECVQDMDHENMFWYRQDPGLGLRLIYFSYDVKMKEKGDIPEGYSVSREKKERFSLILESASTNQTSMYLCASSPQGRGRVDTEAFFGQGTRLTVV.

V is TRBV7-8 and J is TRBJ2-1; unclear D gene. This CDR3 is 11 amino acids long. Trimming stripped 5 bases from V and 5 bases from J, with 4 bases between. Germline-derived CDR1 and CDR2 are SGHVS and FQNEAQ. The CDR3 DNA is TGTGCCAGCAGCCTTAACAATGAGCAGTTCTTC. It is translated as CASSLNNEQFF.

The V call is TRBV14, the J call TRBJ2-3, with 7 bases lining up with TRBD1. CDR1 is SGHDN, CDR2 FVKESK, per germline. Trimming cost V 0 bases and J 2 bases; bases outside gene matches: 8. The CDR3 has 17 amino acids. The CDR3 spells CASSQELGDRDTDTQYF. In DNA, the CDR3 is TGTGCCAGCAGCCAAGAGTTAGGAGACAGGGACACAGATACGCAGTATTTT.

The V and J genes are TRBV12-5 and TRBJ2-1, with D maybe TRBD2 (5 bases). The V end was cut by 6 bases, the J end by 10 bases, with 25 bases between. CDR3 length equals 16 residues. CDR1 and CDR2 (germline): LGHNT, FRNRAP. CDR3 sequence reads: CASGSPDERELREQFF. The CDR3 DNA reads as TGTGCTAGTGGCTCCCCCGATGAACGGGAACTGCGCGAGCAGTTCTTC.

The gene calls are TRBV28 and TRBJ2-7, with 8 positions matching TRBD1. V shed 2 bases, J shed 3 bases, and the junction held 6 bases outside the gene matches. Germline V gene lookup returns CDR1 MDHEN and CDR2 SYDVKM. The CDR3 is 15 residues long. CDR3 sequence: CASSLHRGSDYEQYF. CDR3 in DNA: TGTGCCAGCAGTTTACACAGGGGGTCGGACTACGAGCAGTACTTC.

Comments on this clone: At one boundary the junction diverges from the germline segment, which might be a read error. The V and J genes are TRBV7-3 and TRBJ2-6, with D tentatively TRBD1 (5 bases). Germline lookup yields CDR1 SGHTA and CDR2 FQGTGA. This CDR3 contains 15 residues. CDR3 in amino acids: CASSVGISGANGLTF. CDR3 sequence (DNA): TGTGCCAGCAGTGTAGGAATTTCTGGGGCCAACGGCCTGACTTTC.

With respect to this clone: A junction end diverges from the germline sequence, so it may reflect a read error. DNA of the CDR3: TGTGCCAGTAGATTAGCGGCTCCTGGGGCCAACGGCCTGACTTTC. Amino acid sequence: CASRLAAPGANGLTF. The chain couples TRBV19 to TRBJ2-6, with D possibly being TRBD2 (6 bases). This CDR3 is built from 15 residues. The V gene's germline CDR1 is LNHDA and CDR2 SQIVND (reference sequence).

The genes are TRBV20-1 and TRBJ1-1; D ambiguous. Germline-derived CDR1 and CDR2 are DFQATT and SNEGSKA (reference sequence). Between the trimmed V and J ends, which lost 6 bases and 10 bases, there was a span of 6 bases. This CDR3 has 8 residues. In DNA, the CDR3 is TGCAGTGCCCCCAGAGCTTTCTTT. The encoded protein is CSAPRAFF.

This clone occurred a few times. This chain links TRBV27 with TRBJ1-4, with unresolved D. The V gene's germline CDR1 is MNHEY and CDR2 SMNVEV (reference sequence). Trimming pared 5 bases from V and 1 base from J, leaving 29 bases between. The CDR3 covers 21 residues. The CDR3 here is CASSLTSQLGPGWGTNEKLFF. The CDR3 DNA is TGTGCCAGCAGTCTAACCTCGCAACTAGGCCCCGGGTGGGGAACTAATGAAAAACTGTTTTTT.

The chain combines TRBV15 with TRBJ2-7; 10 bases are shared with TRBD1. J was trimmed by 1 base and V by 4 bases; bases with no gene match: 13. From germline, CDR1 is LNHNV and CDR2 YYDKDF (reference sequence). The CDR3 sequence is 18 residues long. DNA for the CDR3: TGTGCCACCAGCACTGACCTTAGGACAGGGGGGAGATCCTACGAGCAGTACTTC. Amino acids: CATSTDLRTGGRSYEQYF.

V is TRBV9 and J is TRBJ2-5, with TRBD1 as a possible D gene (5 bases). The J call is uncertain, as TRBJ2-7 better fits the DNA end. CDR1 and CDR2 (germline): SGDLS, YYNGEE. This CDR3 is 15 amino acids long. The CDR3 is CASSVSGRSGNEQYF. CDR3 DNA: TGTGCCAGCAGCGTTTCCGGACGCTCAGGGAACGAGCAGTACTTC.

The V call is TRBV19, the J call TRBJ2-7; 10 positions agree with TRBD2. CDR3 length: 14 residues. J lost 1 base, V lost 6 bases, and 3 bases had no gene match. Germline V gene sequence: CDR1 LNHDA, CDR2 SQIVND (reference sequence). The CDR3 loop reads CASSGLADSYEQYF. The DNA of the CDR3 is TGTGCCAGTAGCGGACTAGCGGATTCCTACGAGCAGTACTTC.

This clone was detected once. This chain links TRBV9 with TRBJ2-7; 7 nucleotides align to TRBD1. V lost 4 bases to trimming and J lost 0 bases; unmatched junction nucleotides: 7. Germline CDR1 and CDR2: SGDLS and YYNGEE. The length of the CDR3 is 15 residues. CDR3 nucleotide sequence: TGTGCCAGCAGCCCTGAACAGGGGTCCTCCTACGAGCAGTACTTC. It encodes CASSPEQGSSYEQYF.

The CDR3 loop reads CASSWRGPVTDTQYF. DNA of the CDR3: TGTGCCAGCAGTTGGCGGGGGCCGGTCACAGATACGCAGTATTTT. The rearrangement joins TRBV27 to TRBJ2-3, with D tentatively TRBD2 (7 bases). From germline, CDR1 is MNHEY and CDR2 SMNVEV (reference sequence). Trimming took off 4 bases at V and 2 bases at J, with 13 bases between the two ends. CDR3 length equals 15 residues.

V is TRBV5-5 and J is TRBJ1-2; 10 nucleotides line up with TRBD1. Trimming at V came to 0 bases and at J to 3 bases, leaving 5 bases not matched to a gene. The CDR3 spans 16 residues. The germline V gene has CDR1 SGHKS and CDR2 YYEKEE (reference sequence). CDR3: CASSLATGGFYYGYTF. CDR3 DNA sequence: TGTGCCAGCAGCTTGGCGACAGGGGGCTTCTACTATGGCTACACCTTC. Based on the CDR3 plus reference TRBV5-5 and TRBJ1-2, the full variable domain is DAGVTQSPTHLIKTRGQQVTLRCSPISGHKSVSWYQQVLGQGPQFIFQYYEKEERGRGNFPDRFSARQFPNYSSELNVNALLLGDSALYLCASSLATGGFYYGYTFGSGTRLTVV.

Here the CDR3 DNA reads TGTGCCATCAGTGCCCAATCAGGTACAGGCACAGATACGCAGTATTTT. Translating it yields CAISAQSGTGTDTQYF. V gene TRBV10-3 combines with J gene TRBJ2-3; D ambiguous. The CDR3 runs 16 residues. V gave up 4 bases and J gave up 1 base, with 15 bases separating them. CDR1 ENHRY and CDR2 SYGVKD come from the germline V gene.